This T cell receptor beta chain was documented in a study of blood T cell repertoires in COVID-19. Study summary: Both acute and convalescent COVID-19 samples were obtained from the United States, Italy and Spain. PBMCs, B-cell-depleted T cells, or T cells provided the cDNA or gDNA that made up the material.

In the authors' methods: Estimation of nucleated cell counts relied on the amplification of reference gene primers. TCRdb's table, derived via immunoSEQ multiplex PCR, lists solely in-frame clones and lacks some. V and J calls and clone size follow that table, whereas D and trimming were derived from the DNA. The profile covers 100,000 to 150,000 clones, with roughly 90% appearing a single time and less than 5.5% taken by the ten largest. The junction had 4 bases not matched to a gene; V was cut back by 5 bases and J by 4 bases. Germline loops: CDR1 MNHEY, CDR2 SVGEGT. The CDR3 loop spans 14 amino acids. Seattle enrolled patients during active infection and tracked them longitudinally.

The sequence was collected from a man aged 55-75 years with COVID-19, enrolled during active disease. Input material: peripheral blood. The V and J genes are TRBV6-2 or TRBV6-3 and TRBJ2-2; 7 nucleotides line up with TRBD1. CDR3 loop: CASSKTGSTGELFF. The CDR3 bases are TGTGCCAGCAGTAAGACAGGGTCCACCGGGGAGCTGTTTTTT.